Below are 30 T cell receptor beta chains sequenced from a single sample in a study of blood T cell repertoires in COVID-19. Some clones are missing from TCRdb's copy, which holds only in-frame ones; the method was immunoSEQ multiplex PCR. The top ten clones hold more than 25% of a sample with fewer than 150,000 clones, over 80% of them seen once. The sequenced sample was peripheral blood. The receptors derive from a woman in her 70s with acute or convalescent COVID-19.

The V call is TRBV7-9, the J call TRBJ1-4; D is uncertain. The germline V and J ends were trimmed by 5 bases and 7 bases, with 17 bases remaining between them. The CDR3 has 15 amino acids. Germline V gene sequence: CDR1 SEHNR, CDR2 FQNEAQ (reference sequence). CDR3 nucleotides: TGTGCCAGCAGCGTCCATCGGGGTCTGGGTGAAAAACTGTTTTTT. It specifies CASSVHRGLGEKLFF.

The genes are TRBV4-1 and TRBJ1-1; the D is unclear. Trimming took 1 base from V and 11 from J, leaving 26 bases between them. The CDR3 has 17 amino acids. Germline V gives CDR1 MGHRA, CDR2 YSYEKL. CDR3 bases: TGCGCCAGCAGCCAAGGTCTATTTGGTCACCGATCGAACTATGCTTTCTTT. It yields the protein CASSQGLFGHRSNYAFF.

The chain employs TRBV7-9 and TRBJ2-2; possible D gene TRBD2, 6 bases. The CDR3 is 14 amino acids. The V end lost 5 bases, the J end lost 4 bases, and 11 bases lay between the germline ends. From germline, CDR1 is SEHNR and CDR2 FQNEAQ (reference sequence). CDR3 sequence reads: CASSRRGGTGELFF. CDR3 sequence (DNA): TGTGCCAGCAGCCGGCGGGGAGGCACCGGGGAGCTGTTTTTT.

The V call is TRBV18, the J call TRBJ1-1; D might be TRBD1 (5 bases). The V gene's germline CDR1 is KGHSH and CDR2 LQKENI. The CDR3 loop spans 13 amino acids. The ends were cut back, 4 bases at V and 2 bases at J, with 8 bases in the middle. The CDR3 bases are TGTGCCAGCTCACAGGGGTTCAACACTGAAGCTTTCTTT. Translated: CASSQGFNTEAFF.

V gene TRBV2 combines with J gene TRBJ2-5, with 10 bases lining up with TRBD2. CDR1 SNHLY and CDR2 FYNNEI come from the germline V gene. Trimming at V came to 6 bases and at J to 4 bases, leaving 8 bases not matched to a gene. The CDR3 consists of 15 residues. The CDR3: CASRGASGGRETQYF. The CDR3 nucleotides are TGTGCCAGCAGGGGGGCTAGCGGGGGAAGAGAGACCCAGTACTTC.

The table lists this clone with a count of one. This chain links TRBV24-1 with TRBJ2-6; D may be TRBD2 (6 bases). This CDR3 contains 19 residues. V was shortened by 4 bases and J by 0 bases, with 18 bases between the two germline ends. The V gene's germline CDR1 is KGHDR and CDR2 SFDVKD. As DNA, the CDR3 is TGTGCCACCAGTGACCCCTCGTCGCTAGCGAGCTCTGGGGCCAACGTCCTGACTTTC. Its translation: CATSDPSSLASSGANVLTF.

This clone appeared once. This chain joins TRBV19 and TRBJ1-3; no clear D gene. This CDR3 contains 14 residues. Germline CDR1 and CDR2: LNHDA and SQIVND (reference sequence). V gave up 3 bases and J gave up 0 bases, with 6 bases separating them. CDR3 region: CASSISFSGNTIYF. In nucleotides, the CDR3 is TGTGCCAGTAGTATCTCTTTCTCTGGAAACACCATATATTTT.

This chain links TRBV27 with TRBJ2-5; the match to TRBD2 covers 7 bases. This CDR3 is built from 17 residues. The V gene end was trimmed by 3 bases and the J gene end by 1 base; junction bases not matched to a gene: 11. CDR1 is MNHEY and CDR2 is SMNVEV in the germline V gene (reference sequence). The CDR3 DNA reads TGTGCCAGCAGTTTCTGGCCTTACCGGACTAGCCAAGAGACCCAGTACTTC. It translates to CASSFWPYRTSQETQYF.

This chain uses TRBV11-2 with TRBJ2-2, with 9 bases identical to TRBD2. There are 16 residues in the CDR3. Losses at the gene ends were 1 base for V and 3 bases for J; bases not matched to a gene: 3. Germline CDR1 reads SGHAT; CDR2 reads FQNNGV. CDR3 region: CASSLALAGYTGELFF. The DNA of the CDR3 is TGTGCCAGCAGCTTAGCTCTAGCGGGGTACACCGGGGAGCTGTTTTTT.

The chain is built from TRBV5-3 and TRBJ1-1; no reliable D call. TRBV5-3 is designated an ORF whose function remains uncertain. The CDR3 extends over 14 amino acids. V gave up 0 bases and J gave up 1 base, with 7 bases separating them. The CDR3 region has the DNA TGTGCCAGAAGCTTGGCCCCCGGGAACACTGAAGCTTTCTTT. Its translation: CARSLAPGNTEAFF.

This chain links TRBV19 with TRBJ2-1; D not certain. Germline V CDR1 and CDR2: LNHDA, SQIVND (reference sequence). The CDR3 length is 12 residues. Trimming took off 3 bases at V and 7 bases at J, with 7 bases between the two ends. CDR3 nucleotide sequence: TGTGCCAGTAGTATCACGGTGAATGAGCAGTTCTTC. It specifies CASSITVNEQFF.

This chain joins TRBV9 and TRBJ2-7, with 8 bases that match TRBD2. The germline gives CDR1 SGDLS, CDR2 YYNGEE. V shed 0 bases, J shed 3 bases, and the junction held 11 bases outside the gene matches. CDR3 length equals 17 residues. CDR3 residues: CASSVGSPGRGVYEQYF. The CDR3 nucleotides read TGTGCCAGCAGCGTAGGGTCTCCGGGGCGGGGGGTCTACGAGCAGTACTTC.

The chain uses TRBV11-2 and TRBJ2-1; 7 bases align to TRBD1. Germline V lookup: CDR1 SGHAT, CDR2 FQNNGV. With 5 bases clipped from V and 10 bases from J, the junction kept 5 bases outside the gene matches. This CDR3 comprises 12 residues. CDR3 in DNA: TGTGCCAGCAGCCCCAGAGGGGGCGAGCAGTTCTTC. Translation: CASSPRGGEQFF. Full variable domain (rest looked up from reference TRBV11-2 and TRBJ2-1): EAGVAQSPRYKIIEKRQSVAFWCNPISGHATLYWYQQILGQGPKLLIQFQNNGVVDDSQLPKDRFSAERLKGVDSTLKIQPAKLEDSAVYLCASSPRGGEQFFGPGTRLTVL.

This clone was seen only once. V and J are TRBV28 and TRBJ1-5; no definite D call. Trimming removed 4 bases from V and 0 bases from J, with 10 bases in between. In germline, CDR1 is MDHEN, CDR2 SYDVKM. This CDR3 contains 15 residues. CDR3 sequence: CASSSSVYSNQPQHF. The CDR3 nucleotides are TGTGCCAGCAGTTCGTCCGTTTATAGCAATCAGCCCCAGCATTTT.

The chain carries TRBV27 and TRBJ1-5; the D is unclear. CDR3 size: 14 residues. Germline V CDR1 and CDR2: MNHEY, SMNVEV (reference sequence). V lost 6 bases to trimming and J lost 2 bases, with 11 bases between them. CDR3 sequence reads: CASRDWEGNQPQHF. The CDR3 region has the DNA TGTGCCAGCAGGGACTGGGAGGGCAATCAGCCCCAGCATTTT.

The chain uses TRBV24-1 and TRBJ2-5; 7 nucleotides agree with TRBD1. The CDR3 consists of 14 residues. Germline trimming cut 1 base from V and 5 bases from J; bases unmatched to any gene: 3. CDR1 is KGHDR and CDR2 is SFDVKD in the germline V gene. The CDR3 spells CATSDFTGEETQYF. For the CDR3, the DNA is TGTGCCACCAGTGATTTTACAGGGGAGGAGACCCAGTACTTC.

V gene TRBV29-1 combines with J gene TRBJ2-2, with 8 nucleotides matching TRBD1. This CDR3 has 17 residues. V shed 5 bases, J shed 6 bases, and the junction held 17 bases outside the gene matches. Looked up from germline, CDR1 is SQVTM and CDR2 is ANQGSEA. The chain's CDR3 is CSVPLTKWTGRAGELFF. CDR3 nucleotides: TGCAGCGTTCCCCTCACTAAATGGACAGGGAGAGCCGGGGAGCTGTTTTTT.

The chain employs TRBV9 and TRBJ1-2, with D possibly TRBD1 on 6 matching bases. The CDR3 has 14 amino acids. Deletions cut 4 bases from V and 2 bases from J, with 12 bases between. Germline CDR1 SGDLS, CDR2 YYNGEE. The CDR3 sequence: CASSWDTGNYGYTF. CDR3 in DNA: TGTGCCAGCAGCTGGGACACAGGGAACTATGGCTACACCTTC.

J is TRBJ1-5 and V is TRBV15; D is uncertain. Trimming removed 0 bases from V and 8 bases from J, with 8 bases in between. Germline V gene lookup returns CDR1 LNHNV and CDR2 YYDKDF (reference sequence). The CDR3 covers 13 residues. CDR3 residues: CATSRDGLEPQHF. Written as DNA, the CDR3 is TGTGCCACCAGCAGAGACGGTCTGGAGCCCCAGCATTTT.

The CDR3 here is CASREGQGRTGELFF. CDR3 coding DNA: TGTGCCAGTAGGGAGGGGCAGGGACGAACCGGGGAGCTGTTTTTT. The rearrangement links TRBV19 to TRBJ2-2; the D gene is possibly TRBD2 (6 bases). The ends were cut back, 6 bases at V and 5 bases at J, with 16 bases in the middle. Germline V gene sequence: CDR1 LNHDA, CDR2 SQIVND (reference sequence). The CDR3 loop spans 15 amino acids.

The V and J genes are TRBV4-1 and TRBJ2-1; D unclear. This CDR3 spans 16 amino acids. The germline V and J ends were trimmed by 4 bases and 7 bases, with 20 bases remaining between them. The germline CDR1 and CDR2 sequences are MGHRA and YSYEKL. The CDR3 sequence is CASSLTLLGTRNEQFF. The CDR3 nucleotides are TGCGCCAGCAGCCTTACTCTATTGGGTACGAGGAATGAGCAGTTCTTC.

The CDR3, as DNA: TGTGCCAGCAGCCAAGGGCCCGGGGGCAATCAGCCCCAGCATTTT. The encoded protein is CASSQGPGGNQPQHF. J is TRBJ1-5 and V is TRBV3-1 (or the pseudogene TRBV3-2); D is undetermined. Germline CDR1 LGHDT, CDR2 YNNKEL (reference sequence). The CDR3 contains 15 residues. V shed 1 base and J shed 2 bases, with 9 bases lying between them.

The rearrangement joins TRBV27 to TRBJ2-7; 13 bases are a match to TRBD2. The CDR3 totals 14 residues. V lost 6 bases and J lost 7; bases outside the gene matches: 6. Germline V gene lookup returns CDR1 MNHEY and CDR2 SMNVEV (reference sequence). The CDR3 loop reads CASSRGLAGWEQYF. The CDR3 region has the DNA TGTGCCAGCAGCCGGGGACTAGCGGGATGGGAGCAGTACTTC.

The chain carries TRBV2 and TRBJ1-5, with TRBD1 matching over 10 bases. The CDR3 spans 15 residues. The trim removed 8 bases at V and 7 bases at J, leaving 11 bases unmatched. Germline V gives CDR1 SNHLY, CDR2 FYNNEI. CDR3 sequence: CASGQGTGVRQPQHF. The CDR3 DNA reads as TGTGCCAGCGGCCAAGGGACAGGGGTTCGACAGCCCCAGCATTTT.

The J gene is TRBJ2-3, the V gene TRBV10-2, with 14 bases that match TRBD2. CDR3 length: 15 amino acids. The germline V gene has CDR1 WSHSY and CDR2 SAAADI. V lost 6 bases to trimming and J lost 4 bases; unmatched junction nucleotides: 3. CDR3 sequence reads: CASRPTSGGADTQYF. In DNA, the CDR3 is TGCGCCAGCAGGCCGACTAGCGGGGGGGCAGATACGCAGTATTTT.

The chain uses TRBV18 and TRBJ1-1; TRBD1 matches at 10 bases. Germline loops: CDR1 KGHSH, CDR2 LQKENI. J lost 7 bases, V lost 6 bases, and 20 bases had no gene match. The CDR3 spans 18 residues. As DNA, the CDR3 is TGTGCCAGCTCCCTTTACCGGGACAGGGGACCGGTTGTGCTTGAAGCTTTCTTT. Translated, it gives CASSLYRDRGPVVLEAFF.

The chain combines TRBV28 with TRBJ1-6; D is perhaps TRBD1 (5 bases). CDR1 and CDR2 from the germline V gene are MDHEN and SYDVKM. The CDR3 contains 17 residues. V lost 3 bases and J 4 bases, leaving 16 bases between the germline ends. CDR3 nucleotides: TGTGCCAGCAGTTTCCCACAGGCGGCTTTTTATAATTCACCCCTCCACTTT. It translates to CASSFPQAAFYNSPLHF.

The chain's CDR3 is CASSLVGASGNTIYF. CDR3 DNA sequence: TGTGCCAGCAGCTTGGTAGGGGCCTCTGGAAACACCATATATTTT. The chain has TRBV5-5 and TRBJ1-3; perhaps TRBD1 as D (5 bases). Germline V gene lookup returns CDR1 SGHKS and CDR2 YYEKEE (reference sequence). The CDR3 consists of 15 residues. Trimming left V 0 bases short and J 0 bases short, with 7 bases between.

The chain has TRBV10-2 and TRBJ2-1, with a weak D call TRBD1 (5 bases). V lost 3 bases and J 4 bases, leaving 13 bases between the germline ends. Germline CDR1 is WSHSY and CDR2 is SAAADI. This CDR3 has 15 amino acids. The CDR3 sequence: CASSDRQRNYNEQFF. The CDR3 nucleotides read TGCGCCAGCAGTGACCGACAGAGAAATTACAATGAGCAGTTCTTC.

The chain employs TRBV20-1 and TRBJ1-1; D not resolved. The germline V and J ends were trimmed by 2 bases and 10 bases, with 11 bases remaining between them. The CDR3 has 11 residues. The germline CDR1 and CDR2 sequences are DFQATT and SNEGSKA (reference sequence). Here the CDR3 reads CSARLSGRAFF. For the CDR3, the DNA is TGCAGTGCTAGACTCTCTGGGAGAGCTTTCTTT.